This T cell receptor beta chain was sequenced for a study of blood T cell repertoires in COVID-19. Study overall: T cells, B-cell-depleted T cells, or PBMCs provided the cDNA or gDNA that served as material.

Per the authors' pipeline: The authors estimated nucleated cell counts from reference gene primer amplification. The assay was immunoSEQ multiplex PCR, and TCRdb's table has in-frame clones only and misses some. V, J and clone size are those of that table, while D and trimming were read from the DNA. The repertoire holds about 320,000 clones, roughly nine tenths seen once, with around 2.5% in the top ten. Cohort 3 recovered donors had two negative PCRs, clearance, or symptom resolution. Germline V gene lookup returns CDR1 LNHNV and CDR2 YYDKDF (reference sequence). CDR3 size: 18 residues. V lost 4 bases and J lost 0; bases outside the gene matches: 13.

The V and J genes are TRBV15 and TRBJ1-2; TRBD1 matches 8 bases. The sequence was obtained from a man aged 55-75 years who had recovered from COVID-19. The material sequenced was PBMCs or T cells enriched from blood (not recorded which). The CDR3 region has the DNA TGTGCCACCAGCACCCATCGGACAGGGAGGTTAACTAACTATGGCTACACCTTC. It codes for CATSTHRTGRLTNYGYTF.